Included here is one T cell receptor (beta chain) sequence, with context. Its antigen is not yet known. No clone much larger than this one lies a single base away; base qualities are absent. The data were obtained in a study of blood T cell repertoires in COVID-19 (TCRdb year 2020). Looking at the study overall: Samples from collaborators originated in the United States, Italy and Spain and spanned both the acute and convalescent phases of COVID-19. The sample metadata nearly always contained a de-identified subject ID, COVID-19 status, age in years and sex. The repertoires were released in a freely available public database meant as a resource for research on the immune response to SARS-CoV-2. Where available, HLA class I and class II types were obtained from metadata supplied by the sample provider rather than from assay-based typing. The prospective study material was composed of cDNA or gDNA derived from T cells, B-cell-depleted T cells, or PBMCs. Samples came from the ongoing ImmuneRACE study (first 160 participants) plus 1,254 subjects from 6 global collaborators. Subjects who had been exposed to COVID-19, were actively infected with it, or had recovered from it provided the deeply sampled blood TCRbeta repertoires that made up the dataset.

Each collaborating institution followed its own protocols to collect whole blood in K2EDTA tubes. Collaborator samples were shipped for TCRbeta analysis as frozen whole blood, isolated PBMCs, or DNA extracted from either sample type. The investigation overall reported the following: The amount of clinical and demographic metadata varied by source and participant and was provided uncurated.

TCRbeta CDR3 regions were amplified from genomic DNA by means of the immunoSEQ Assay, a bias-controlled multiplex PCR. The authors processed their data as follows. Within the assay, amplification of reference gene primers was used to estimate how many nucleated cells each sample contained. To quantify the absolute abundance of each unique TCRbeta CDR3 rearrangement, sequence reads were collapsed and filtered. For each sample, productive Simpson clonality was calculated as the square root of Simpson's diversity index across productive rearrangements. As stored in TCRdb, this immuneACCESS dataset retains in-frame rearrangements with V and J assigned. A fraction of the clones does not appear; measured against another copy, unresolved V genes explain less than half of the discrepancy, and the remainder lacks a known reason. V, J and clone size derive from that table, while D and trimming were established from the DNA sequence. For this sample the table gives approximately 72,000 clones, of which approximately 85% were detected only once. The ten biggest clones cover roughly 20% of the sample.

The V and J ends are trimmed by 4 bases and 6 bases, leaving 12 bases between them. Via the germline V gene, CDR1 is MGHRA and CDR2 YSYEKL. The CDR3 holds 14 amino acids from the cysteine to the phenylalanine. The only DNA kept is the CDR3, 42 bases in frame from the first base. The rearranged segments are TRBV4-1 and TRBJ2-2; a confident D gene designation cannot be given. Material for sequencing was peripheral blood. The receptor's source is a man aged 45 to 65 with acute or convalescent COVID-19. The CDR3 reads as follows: CASSPGISAGELFF. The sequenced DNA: TGCGCCAGCAGCCCCGGCATCAGCGCCGGGGAGCTGTTTTTT.